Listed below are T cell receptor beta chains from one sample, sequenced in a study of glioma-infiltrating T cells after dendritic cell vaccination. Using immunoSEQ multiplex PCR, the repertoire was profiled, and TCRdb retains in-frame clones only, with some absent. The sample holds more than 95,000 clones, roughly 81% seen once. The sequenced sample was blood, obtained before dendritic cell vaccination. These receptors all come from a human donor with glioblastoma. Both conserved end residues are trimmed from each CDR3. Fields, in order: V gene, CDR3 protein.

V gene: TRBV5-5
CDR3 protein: ASSLEQGYTEAF

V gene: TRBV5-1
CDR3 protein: ASSFSGGEIYEQY

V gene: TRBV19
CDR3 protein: ASSVSSSTDTQY

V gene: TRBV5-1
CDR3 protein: ASSPNPGGGQETQY

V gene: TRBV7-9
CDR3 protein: ASSLEGNSPLH

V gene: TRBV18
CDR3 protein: ASSPAGGFQETQY

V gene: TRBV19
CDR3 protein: ASSNQGGADTQY

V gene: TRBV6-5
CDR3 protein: ASSRETNQPQH

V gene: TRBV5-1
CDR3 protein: ASSGGQGGETQY

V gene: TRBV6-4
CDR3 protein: ASSDRSGGDHNEQF

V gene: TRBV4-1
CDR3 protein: ASSPRTVINSNQPQH

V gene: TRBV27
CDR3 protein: ASRQTGGLEQY

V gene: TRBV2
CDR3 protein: ATQRLREEGYT

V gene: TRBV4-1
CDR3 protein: ASSPWDSGGDTQY

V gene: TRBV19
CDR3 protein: ASSMFGGRLEQY

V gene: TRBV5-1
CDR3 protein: ASSETGTGWNEQF

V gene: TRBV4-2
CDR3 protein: ASSLKIGRIEGTGELF

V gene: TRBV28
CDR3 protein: ASSRGDRVSYEQY

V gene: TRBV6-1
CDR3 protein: ASSTQGEDTEAF

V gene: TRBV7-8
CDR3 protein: ASSLRVSTEAF

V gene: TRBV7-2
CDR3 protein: ASSPGTALYQETQY

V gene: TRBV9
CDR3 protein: ASSVALLTGRNEQF

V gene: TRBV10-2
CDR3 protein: ASSDARGGLYNEQF

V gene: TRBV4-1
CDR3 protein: ASSQGARMANYGYT

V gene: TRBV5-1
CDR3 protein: ASSPTGRGNQPQH

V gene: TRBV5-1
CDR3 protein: ASSFVTSNEQF

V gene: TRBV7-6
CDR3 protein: ASSSTGTRKLF

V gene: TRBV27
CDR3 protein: ASSFSAGTVNSPLH

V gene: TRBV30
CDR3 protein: AWSVTGNYGYT

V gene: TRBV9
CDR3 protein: ASRGPSGNTIY

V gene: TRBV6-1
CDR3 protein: ASEAEGNSPLH

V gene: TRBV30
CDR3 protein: AWSVGGYHSGNTIY

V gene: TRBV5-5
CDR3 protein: AGSGQTSTDTQY

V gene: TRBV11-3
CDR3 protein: ASAGSYEQY

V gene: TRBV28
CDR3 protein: ASSSIIGTGDPNTEAF

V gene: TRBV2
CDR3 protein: ASSEEGQGMGF

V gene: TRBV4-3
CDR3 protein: ASSHGQGDNSPLH

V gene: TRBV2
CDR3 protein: ASTPGALNEKLF

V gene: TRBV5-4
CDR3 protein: ASSADRVSYEQY

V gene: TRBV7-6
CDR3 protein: ASSLPNQPQH